A selection of T cell receptor beta chains follows, all from one sample in a study of blood T cell repertoires in COVID-19. The assay was immunoSEQ multiplex PCR, and TCRdb's table has in-frame clones only and misses some. The sample shows 250,000 or so clones, just under 85% of them seen only once. Sequencing was done on a sample of peripheral blood. These receptors all come from a woman older than 75 with acute or convalescent COVID-19. The CDR3 runs from the conserved cysteine through the conserved F or W. A D gene is named only where the DNA matches it firmly. Size tells how often a clone was seen (once, few, many) or the class of an expanded clone, and some rows leave it out.

NA,TRBD2,TRBV7-2,TRBJ2-2,TGTGCCAGCAGCTTAGCGGCCTATACTGGCGGGAGAACCGGGGAGCTGTTTTTT,CASSLAAYTGGRTGELFF
once,NA,TRBV6-4,TRBJ2-2,TGTGCCAGCAGTGTCGCAGGCCGCACCGGGGAGCTGTTTTTT,CASSVAGRTGELFF
NA,TRBD2,TRBV4-3,TRBJ2-2,TGCGCCAGCAGCCAAGTCATGGGACTAGCGGGGAGCGGGGAGCTGTTTTTT,CASSQVMGLAGSGELFF
few,NA,TRBV5-6,TRBJ2-1,TGTGCCAGCAGCCGAATGGGGGCGATACGACCCGGTAATGAGCAGTTCTTC,CASSRMGAIRPGNEQFF
NA,NA,TRBV5-1,TRBJ2-5,TGCGCCAGCAGCTTAACTGGCGGACAAGAGACCCAGTACTTC,CASSLTGGQETQYF
once,TRBD1,TRBV19,TRBJ2-2,TGTGCCAGTCACAAGTCCGGGACAGGTCTAACCGGGGAGCTGTTTTTT,CASHKSGTGLTGELFF
once,NA,TRBV12-5,TRBJ2-5,TGTGCTAGTGGTTTGGTTGGCACCCAAGAGACCCAGTACTTC,CASGLVGTQETQYF
NA,NA,TRBV6-5,TRBJ1-4,TGTGCCAGCAGGACAGCCATTAATGAAAAACTGTTTTTT,CASRTAINEKLFF
NA,TRBD1,TRBV6-5,TRBJ2-5,TGTGCCAGCAGAAGAGACAGGGCGGGAGAGACCCAGTACTTC,CASRRDRAGETQYF
NA,NA,TRBV5-4,TRBJ2-3,TGTGCCAGCAGCTCGGGTGTGCGTGAGATCACAGATACGCAGTATTTT,CASSSGVREITDTQYF
NA,TRBD1,TRBV30,TRBJ1-6,TGTGCCTGGAAAGGGACAGGGAATTCACCCCTCCACTTT,CAWKGTGNSPLHF
few,NA,TRBV4-1,TRBJ1-4,TGCGCCAGCAGCCAAGCGCCTCGGGGGAGAGAGGTTTTT,CASSQAPRGREVF
NA,TRBD1,TRBV10-1,TRBJ2-1,TGCGCCAGCAGTGAGGCGGACAGGGGCAATGAGCAGTTCTTC,CASSEADRGNEQFF
NA,TRBD1,TRBV25-1,TRBJ1-3,TGTGCCAGCAGTGATGCCGGGACAGGCCGAAACACCATATATTTT,CASSDAGTGRNTIYF
NA,TRBD2,TRBV9,TRBJ2-1,TGTGCCAGCAGCGTTAGCGGGGGGACCTACAATGAGCAGTTCTTC,CASSVSGGTYNEQFF
once,NA,TRBV3-1/TRBV3-2,TRBJ1-3,TGTGCCAGCAGCCAAGATTGGGGGGAGGTCCCTGGAAACACCATATATTTT,CASSQDWGEVPGNTIYF
NA,NA,TRBV4-2,TRBJ1-5,TGTGCCAGCAGCCAAGACTGGGCAGGGAACGGTGTATGGAGGCCCCAGCATTTT,CASSQDWAGNGVWRPQHF
NA,TRBD2,TRBV28,TRBJ2-7,TGTGCCAGCATCCCGACGGGACTAGCGGACAAGTTCGAGCAGTACTTC,CASIPTGLADKFEQYF
NA,TRBD1,TRBV7-2,TRBJ1-1,TGTGCCAGCAGCTCAAGGGACAGGAACACTGAAGCTTTCTTT,CASSSRDRNTEAFF
NA,TRBD2,TRBV29-1,TRBJ2-7,TGCAGCGTTGGATGGACTAGCGGAACCTACGAGCAGTACTTC,CSVGWTSGTYEQYF
NA,NA,TRBV11-2,TRBJ2-3,TGTGCCAGCAGCTTAGGACTGTCCCCAGATACGCAGTATTTT,CASSLGLSPDTQYF
NA,TRBD2,TRBV19,TRBJ2-1,TGTGCCAGTAGTGGTCGACTAGCGGGGTCCCTAAGTAATGAGCAGTTCTTC,CASSGRLAGSLSNEQFF
NA,TRBD1,TRBV7-2,TRBJ2-7,TGTGCCAGCAGCCCCAGCGCGGGACAGGGTACCTACGAGCAGTACTTC,CASSPSAGQGTYEQYF
NA,NA,TRBV20-1,TRBJ1-2,TGCAGTGCTAGTCCAGGGCGAGGCTACACCTTC,CSASPGRGYTF